The 21 T cell receptor beta chains below come from one sample, sequenced in a study of T-cell memory formation after mild COVID-19. Each CDR3 protein is one row after TCRdb ran MiXCR on the 5' RACE reads. The profile shows approximately 150,000 distinct CDR3 sequences, about 5.7% of them singletons. The sample comprised PBMCs or a T cell subset sorted from them (not recorded which). Source of these receptors: an adult woman who had mild COVID-19 (a few samples of this study predate the infection). Cell type and time point are not known.

This clonotype was detected only a few times. V usage is TRBV19 and J usage is TRBJ1-2; TRBD1 agrees at 8 bases. CDR1 and CDR2 (germline): LNHDA, SQIVND (reference sequence). The CDR3 is 14 amino acids. With 6 bases clipped from V and 4 bases from J, the junction kept 7 bases outside the gene matches. CDR3 sequence (DNA): TGTGCCAGTAGCCCAAGACAGGGGCTCTATGGCTACACCTTC. It is translated as CASSPRQGLYGYTF.

This clonotype was counted at least ten times. The V call is TRBV20-1, the J call TRBJ1-6; a possible D gene is TRBD1 (5 bases). Trimming removed 3 bases at V and 12 bases at J, with 15 bases between. This CDR3 comprises 13 residues. Germline V gene data show CDR1 as DFQATT and CDR2 as SNEGSKA (reference sequence). The CDR3 region has the DNA TGCAGTGCTAGTCCCGGAGCGGGGGGACCCCTCCACTTT. Translated, it gives CSASPGAGGPLHF.

This clonotype was seen repeatedly, ten times or more. V is TRBV4-3 and J is TRBJ1-2; no definite D call. CDR1 is LGHNA and CDR2 is YSLEER in the germline V gene. This CDR3 is 18 amino acids long. The germline V and J ends were trimmed by 1 base and 0 bases, with 18 bases remaining between them. The CDR3 here is CASSQVAGKGSPNYGYTF. In DNA, the CDR3 is TGCGCCAGCAGCCAAGTTGCGGGCAAGGGAAGCCCTAACTATGGCTACACCTTC.

This clonotype was observed many times. J is TRBJ1-2 and V is TRBV5-1; possibly TRBD1 for D (5 bases). There are 15 residues in the CDR3. Trimming left V 3 bases short and J 3 bases short, with 15 bases between. Looked up from germline, CDR1 is SGHRS and CDR2 is YFSETQ. The CDR3 DNA reads TGCGCCAGCAGCTCGGGAAACGTAGGGGACTATGGCTACACCTTC. This sequence encodes CASSSGNVGDYGYTF.

This clonotype was recorded a few times. The chain is built from TRBV3-1 and TRBJ2-7; 10 bases are a match to TRBD1. Trimming removed 4 bases from V and 3 bases from J; junction bases left unmatched: 6. The CDR3 totals 15 residues. The germline V gene has CDR1 LGHDT and CDR2 YNNKEL (reference sequence). CDR3: CASSPAGQGIYEQYF. The DNA for the CDR3 is TGTGCCAGCAGCCCGGCGGGACAGGGGATCTACGAGCAGTACTTC.

The genes are TRBV19 and TRBJ1-1; D not resolved. The CDR3 spans 13 residues. Per the germline V gene, CDR1 is LNHDA and CDR2 is SQIVND (reference sequence). Trimming removed 10 bases from V and 0 bases from J, with 12 bases in between. The CDR3 DNA reads as TGTGCCACCCGAGGAGGCCTGAACACTGAAGCTTTCTTT. Its translation is CATRGGLNTEAFF. The full variable domain, with the rest looked up from reference TRBV19 and TRBJ1-1, is DGGITQSPKYLFRKEGQNVTLSCEQNLNHDAMYWYRQDPGQGLRLIYYSQIVNDFQKGDIAEGYSVSREKKESFPLTVTSAQKNPTAFYLCATRGGLNTEAFFGQGTRLTVV.

A few counts support this clonotype. J is TRBJ2-7 and V is TRBV7-9; D is undetermined. The V and J ends lost 5 bases and 3 bases respectively, with 8 bases between them. Germline V gene sequence: CDR1 SEHNR, CDR2 FQNEAQ (reference sequence). The CDR3 is made up of 12 amino acids. CDR3 DNA sequence: TGTGCCAGCAGCCCCCCCCGCTACGAGCAGTACTTC. It translates to CASSPPRYEQYF.

The chain couples TRBV12-3 or TRBV12-4 to TRBJ1-1, with D possibly being TRBD1 (6 bases). This CDR3 contains 14 residues. V lost 1 base to trimming and J lost 3 bases, with 9 bases between them. CDR3 residues: CASSLGGGHTEAFF. As DNA, the CDR3 is TGTGCCAGCAGTTTAGGGGGGGGGCACACTGAAGCTTTCTTT.

This clonotype occurred many times. The chain combines TRBV5-1 with TRBJ1-1; TRBD1 is a possible D gene (6 bases). Trimming pared 5 bases from V and 5 bases from J, leaving 16 bases between. Germline CDR1 is SGHRS and CDR2 is YFSETQ. This CDR3 contains 14 residues. Here the CDR3 reads CASSIGQGQTEAFF. The CDR3 region has the DNA TGCGCCAGCAGTATAGGGCAGGGGCAAACTGAAGCTTTCTTT.

This clonotype appeared many times. V and J are TRBV20-1 and TRBJ1-1; 9 bases match TRBD1. V shed 5 bases and J 5 bases; nucleotides not matched to a gene: 3. The CDR3 covers 12 residues. Germline-derived CDR1 and CDR2 are DFQATT and SNEGSKA (reference sequence). CDR3 in amino acids: CSAGQGWTEAFF. The CDR3 region has the DNA TGCAGTGCTGGACAGGGGTGGACTGAAGCTTTCTTT.

There are many counts of this clonotype. The V call is TRBV12-3 or TRBV12-4, the J call TRBJ2-4; possibly TRBD1 or TRBD2 for D (5 bases each). V was pared by 1 base and J by 0 bases, with 10 bases between. The CDR3 is 16 amino acids. DNA of the CDR3: TGTGCCAGCAGTTTAGTGGGGGTCCTAGCCAAAAACATTCAGTACTTC. This encodes CASSLVGVLAKNIQYF.

CDR3 sequence (DNA): TGTGCCAGTAGTAGTAGTCCGGGAGCCACCGGGGAGCTGTTTTTT. This sequence encodes CASSSSPGATGELFF. The J gene is TRBJ2-2, the V gene TRBV19, with D possibly matching TRBD2 (6 bases). Germline loops: CDR1 LNHDA, CDR2 SQIVND (reference sequence). The CDR3 totals 15 residues. V was cut by 4 bases and J by 4 bases, with 13 bases left in between.

This clonotype occurred many times. The V call is TRBV15, the J call TRBJ1-2; 9 bases are a match to TRBD1. The CDR3 covers 14 residues. Trimming cost V 5 bases and J 2 bases; bases outside gene matches: 3. The germline gives CDR1 LNHNV, CDR2 YYDKDF (reference sequence). The CDR3 DNA follows: TGTGCCACCAGCCACAGGGGGCCGAACTATGGCTACACCTTC. Protein: CATSHRGPNYGYTF.

The DNA for the CDR3 is TGTGCCAGCAGCTTATCGACAGGGAACAATGAGCAGTTCTTC. Its translation: CASSLSTGNNEQFF. J is TRBJ2-1 and V is TRBV11-1; 7 bases are shared with TRBD1. The V segment lost 2 bases and the J segment 5 bases; nucleotides outside the gene matches: 3. The CDR3 totals 14 residues. The germline V gene encodes CDR1 SGHAT and CDR2 FQDESV (reference sequence).

This clonotype was counted ten times or more. The V gene is TRBV4-3, the J gene TRBJ2-1; 13 nucleotides match TRBD2. Germline loops: CDR1 LGHNA, CDR2 YSLEER. The J segment lost 8 bases and the V segment lost 0 bases, leaving 19 bases of the junction unmatched. The CDR3 has 21 residues. The CDR3 nucleotides read TGCGCCAGCAGCCAAGAAATCCCCCTAACTAGCGGGAGGGCCAGATGGGATGAGCAGTTCTTC. It yields the protein CASSQEIPLTSGRARWDEQFF.

This clonotype was counted ten times or more. The genes are TRBV7-2 and TRBJ1-2; D is ambiguous. Per the germline V gene, CDR1 is SGHTA and CDR2 is FQGNSA. Trimming shortened V by 5 bases and J by 8 bases, and 12 bases separated the two germline ends. The CDR3 is 12 amino acids. Here the CDR3 reads CASSPLRAGYTF. The DNA of the CDR3 is TGTGCCAGCAGCCCCCTCCGCGCGGGCTACACCTTC.

This clonotype came up a few times. This rearrangement joins TRBV20-1 to TRBJ1-1; 7 bases align to TRBD1. The germline CDR1 and CDR2 sequences are DFQATT and SNEGSKA (reference sequence). V shed 3 bases, J shed 0 bases, and the junction held 7 bases outside the gene matches. The CDR3 runs to 15 residues. The CDR3 nucleotides are TGCAGTGCTAGCCCGGACAGGCGCATGAACACTGAAGCTTTCTTT. Its protein product is CSASPDRRMNTEAFF.

V is TRBV2 and J is TRBJ1-2; D gene ambiguous. There are 12 residues in the CDR3. The V end lost 4 bases, the J end lost 8 bases, and 11 bases lay between the germline ends. Germline loops: CDR1 SNHLY, CDR2 FYNNEI. CDR3 sequence: CASSGAPWGYTF. CDR3 DNA sequence: TGTGCCAGCAGTGGCGCCCCGTGGGGCTACACCTTC. The full variable domain, in which reference TRBV2 and TRBJ1-2 provide the parts outside the CDR3, is EPEVTQTPSHQVTQMGQEVILRCVPISNHLYFYWYRQILGQKVEFLVSFYNNEISEKSEIFDDQFSVERPDGSNFTLKIRSTKLEDSAMYFCASSGAPWGYTFGSGTRLTVV.

The V gene is TRBV6-6, the J gene TRBJ1-4; D not resolved. Germline CDR1 reads MNHNY; CDR2 reads SVGAGI (reference sequence). Trimming pared 4 bases from V and 8 bases from J, leaving 14 bases between. The CDR3 is 14 amino acids. Here the CDR3 DNA reads TGTGCCAGCAGTTCCCCCTCCTCCGTGGAAAAACTGTTTTTT. It specifies CASSSPSSVEKLFF.

The chain joins TRBV7-9 to TRBJ1-1; D gene ambiguous. This CDR3 spans 11 amino acids. Germline loops: CDR1 SEHNR, CDR2 FQNEAQ (reference sequence). The ends were cut back, 5 bases at V and 10 bases at J, with 11 bases in the middle. The CDR3 nucleotides read TGTGCCAGCAGCCCCCCGAGAGCAGCTTTCTTT. Its protein product is CASSPPRAAFF.

This clonotype was found many times. This rearrangement joins TRBV20-1 to TRBJ1-4; no firm D call. The V end was cut by 5 bases, the J end by 7 bases, with 11 bases between. Germline V gene data show CDR1 as DFQATT and CDR2 as SNEGSKA (reference sequence). The CDR3 totals 12 residues. The CDR3 nucleotides are TGCAGTGCTGGAAGGCGGGCTGAAAAACTGTTTTTT. It encodes CSAGRRAEKLFF.